This T cell receptor beta chain came from a study of cytomegalovirus exposure and HLA in healthy donors. It was with 60 Vbeta and 13 Jbeta primers that the PCR ran. The repertoire was sequenced with immunoSEQ multiplex PCR; TCRdb's copy has only in-frame clones and lacks some. There are more than 95,000 clones in the sample; around 74% occur only once, and approximately 1.2% lies in the top ten. Input material: PBMCs. The clonotype comes from a man between 35 and 55 years old in good health and CMV-seronegative.

CDR3: CASSWTRVLRYEQYF. For the CDR3, the DNA is TGTGCCAGCAGCTGGACTAGGGTCCTTCGCTACGAGCAGTACTTC. The chain couples TRBV5-6 to TRBJ2-7, with TRBD2 identical over 7 bases. From germline, CDR1 is SGHDT and CDR2 YYEEEE. Trimming cost V 3 bases and J 3 bases; bases outside gene matches: 9. The CDR3 is 15 residues long.